This passage covers 24 T cell receptor beta chains from one sample sequenced in a study of cytomegalovirus exposure and HLA in healthy donors. Primers for the PCR totalled 60 Vbeta and 13 Jbeta. Here immunoSEQ multiplex PCR was the method, and the copy in TCRdb shows in-frame clones only, minus some. This sample has some 180,000 clones, with around 78% found just once. The sequencing input was PBMCs. The receptors were sampled from a man aged 25 to 45 in good health and CMV-seronegative.

This chain connects TRBV15 to TRBJ2-7; TRBD2 agrees at 13 bases. J gave up 3 bases and V 1 base, and 6 bases lay outside the gene matches. This CDR3 spans 17 amino acids. CDR1 is LNHNV, CDR2 YYDKDF, per germline (reference sequence). CDR3 nucleotides: TGTGCCACCAGCAGAGCCCGGACTAGCGGGAGTAACTACGAGCAGTACTTC. As protein: CATSRARTSGSNYEQYF.

This clone turned up a few times. The J gene is TRBJ1-1, the V gene TRBV30; 8 bases map to TRBD1. This CDR3 is 13 amino acids long. V shed 0 bases, J shed 10 bases, and the junction held 7 bases outside the gene matches. Germline CDR1 reads GTSNPN; CDR2 reads SVGIG (reference sequence). The CDR3 coding sequence is TGTGCCTGGAGTGTAAGCGGAGACAGGGGAGCTTTCTTT. Translation gives CAWSVSGDRGAFF.

This chain joins TRBV4-1 and TRBJ2-7; TRBD1 aligns across 10 bases. The germline V gene has CDR1 MGHRA and CDR2 YSYEKL. With 1 base clipped from V and 12 bases from J, the junction kept 12 bases outside the gene matches. The CDR3 is made up of 15 amino acids. The CDR3 sequence is CASSQAGDRGRTWYF. CDR3 sequence (DNA): TGCGCCAGCAGCCAAGCGGGAGACAGGGGGCGCACCTGGTACTTC.

The chain joins TRBV2 to TRBJ1-1, with D maybe TRBD1 (6 bases). The V and J ends lost 9 bases and 0 bases respectively, with 20 bases between them. The CDR3 extends over 16 amino acids. Germline CDR1 reads SNHLY; CDR2 reads FYNNEI. In DNA, the CDR3 is TGTGCCAGTATCCTACAGGGTATGGTAGTGAACACTGAAGCTTTCTTT. Translating it yields CASILQGMVVNTEAFF.

The chain has TRBV28 and TRBJ2-2, with 14 bases fitting TRBD2. Germline CDR1 is MDHEN and CDR2 is SYDVKM. The CDR3 spans 16 residues. After removal of 3 bases from V and 6 bases from J, the junction contained 3 bases not matched to a gene. CDR3 sequence (DNA): TGTGCCAGCAGTTTCCCGGGACTAGCGGGAGCCGGGGAGCTGTTTTTT. Amino acid sequence: CASSFPGLAGAGELFF.

The V gene is TRBV23-1, the J gene TRBJ1-3; D not certain. TRBV23-1 is assigned to the ORF class and has an uncertain function. V gave up 2 bases and J gave up 4 bases, with 12 bases separating them. CDR3 length equals 15 residues. The CDR3 DNA reads TGCGCCAGCAGTCAAGCTCCGGGTCCAGGAAACACCATATATTTT. Amino acids: CASSQAPGPGNTIYF.

V and J are TRBV11-2 and TRBJ2-5, with TRBD2 matching 7 bases. The CDR3 is 16 residues long. Trimming removed 3 bases from V and 5 bases from J; junction bases left unmatched: 12. Per the germline V gene, CDR1 is SGHAT and CDR2 is FQNNGV. The CDR3 spells CASSFGGRGPGETQYF. CDR3 bases: TGTGCCAGCAGCTTCGGCGGGAGAGGACCTGGTGAGACCCAGTACTTC.

This chain links TRBV29-1 with TRBJ1-1, with D possibly being TRBD1 (5 bases). Trimming pared 6 bases from V and 1 base from J, leaving 18 bases between. The CDR3 spans 15 residues. Germline V lookup: CDR1 SQVTM, CDR2 ANQGSEA. This chain's CDR3 is CSVRLKVQENTEAFF. CDR3 nucleotide sequence: TGCAGCGTCAGACTGAAGGTACAGGAGAACACTGAAGCTTTCTTT.

The chain couples TRBV13 to TRBJ2-7, with 8 positions matching TRBD1. The CDR3 loop spans 14 amino acids. Germline CDR1 PRHDT, CDR2 FYEKMQ (reference sequence). V shed 4 bases and J 3 bases; nucleotides not matched to a gene: 5. DNA of the CDR3: TGTGCCAGCAGCTCCGACAGGGGAAGCTACGAGCAGTACTTC. The encoded protein is CASSSDRGSYEQYF.

This clone has a single count. J is TRBJ1-2 and V is TRBV5-1; D is unresolved. With 3 bases removed from V and 2 bases from J, the gap between germline ends came to 8 bases. The CDR3 spans 13 residues. Looked up from germline, CDR1 is SGHRS and CDR2 is YFSETQ. The chain's CDR3 is CASSSGENYGYTF. DNA of the CDR3: TGCGCCAGCAGCTCCGGGGAGAACTATGGCTACACCTTC. The variable domain in full, completed from reference TRBV5-1 and TRBJ1-2, reads KAGVTQTPRYLIKTRGQQVTLSCSPISGHRSVSWYQQTPGQGLQFLFEYFSETQRNKGNFPGRFSGRQFSNSRSEMNVSTLELGDSALYLCASSSGENYGYTFGSGTRLTVV.

The chain carries TRBV18 and TRBJ1-2; possible D gene TRBD1, 6 bases. The CDR3 is 18 residues long. Germline V lookup: CDR1 KGHSH, CDR2 LQKENI. The germline V and J ends were trimmed by 4 bases and 4 bases, with 25 bases remaining between them. The CDR3 is CASSHSISRGTLPYGYTF. CDR3 in DNA: TGTGCCAGCTCACATTCTATATCCAGGGGAACGTTACCCTATGGCTACACCTTC. Full variable domain (rest looked up from reference TRBV18 and TRBJ1-2): NAGVMQNPRHLVRRRGQEARLRCSPMKGHSHVYWYRQLPEEGLKFMVYLQKENIIDESGMPKERFSAEFPKEGPSILRIQQVVRGDSAAYFCASSHSISRGTLPYGYTFGSGTRLTVV.

This clone occurred a few times. The V call is TRBV30, the J call TRBJ2-7; unclear D gene. This CDR3 is built from 13 residues. The V gene's germline CDR1 is GTSNPN and CDR2 SVGIG (reference sequence). The V and J ends lost 0 bases and 5 bases respectively, with 11 bases between them. CDR3 amino acids: CAWSVLGPHEQYF. DNA of the CDR3: TGTGCCTGGAGTGTACTTGGTCCTCACGAGCAGTACTTC.

The V gene is TRBV6-5, the J gene TRBJ1-2; D remains unclear. The CDR3 runs to 12 residues. Germline CDR1 reads MNHEY; CDR2 reads SVGAGI. Trimming cost V 4 bases and J 7 bases, with 10 bases left between them. CDR3 amino acids: CASSSPVRGYTF. CDR3 sequence (DNA): TGTGCCAGCAGTTCCCCCGTGCGTGGCTACACCTTC.

The genes are TRBV7-9 and TRBJ2-1, with 9 bases fitting TRBD2. The V segment lost 1 base and the J segment 5 bases; nucleotides outside the gene matches: 0. CDR3 length: 14 amino acids. Germline V gene sequence: CDR1 SEHNR, CDR2 FQNEAQ (reference sequence). In nucleotides, the CDR3 is TGTGCCAGCAGCTTAGGACTAGCGGACAATGAGCAGTTCTTC. Translated: CASSLGLADNEQFF.

With regard to this clone: The junction departs from germline at one end; a sequencing error may be responsible. Here the CDR3 DNA reads TGTGCCAGTAGTGGGGCAGGGAGGTCCTACAATGAGCAGTTCTTC. Translated: CASSGAGRSYNEQFF. The V gene is TRBV6-1, the J gene TRBJ2-1, with a weak D call TRBD2 (6 bases). Germline values: CDR1 MNHNS, CDR2 SASEGT. The CDR3 extends over 15 amino acids.

The genes are TRBV5-6 and TRBJ2-1; perhaps TRBD1 as D (5 bases). The CDR3 runs 17 residues. Germline-derived CDR1 and CDR2 are SGHDT and YYEEEE. V lost 1 base and J 8 bases, leaving 22 bases between the germline ends. The CDR3 region has the DNA TGTGCCAGCAGCTTGAAGGTGAAGACAGAGAGGATTCATGAGCAGTTCTTC. Protein product: CASSLKVKTERIHEQFF.

V is TRBV7-6 and J is TRBJ1-2; TRBD1 matches at 8 bases. Per the germline V gene, CDR1 is SGHVS and CDR2 is FNYEAQ. Trimming removed 0 bases from V and 1 base from J; junction bases left unmatched: 10. The CDR3 has 18 residues. CDR3 DNA sequence: TGTGCCAGCAGCTTAGCGGACTGGGACAGGCCAAATAACTATGGCTACACCTTC. This translates into CASSLADWDRPNNYGYTF. Filled out from reference TRBV7-6 and TRBJ1-2, the complete variable domain reads GAGVSQSPRYKVTKRGQDVALRCDPISGHVSLYWYRQALGQGPEFLTYFNYEAQQDKSGLPNDRFSAERPEGSISTLTIQRTEQRDSAMYRCASSLADWDRPNNYGYTFGSGTRLTVV.

The gene calls are TRBV30 and TRBJ2-1; a weak D match, TRBD1 (5 bases). V was shortened by 1 base and J by 6 bases, with 13 bases between the two germline ends. Per germline, CDR1 GTSNPN and CDR2 SVGIG (reference sequence). CDR3 length: 14 amino acids. CDR3 nucleotides: TGTGCCTGGAGTGCTTCCAGGGTACGCAATGAGCAGTTCTTC. Translation: CAWSASRVRNEQFF.

This chain connects TRBV28 to TRBJ2-7; 8 bases agree with TRBD1. Unmatched junction bases numbered 18, after V lost 8 bases and J lost 3 bases. The CDR3 spans 17 residues. Germline assignment: CDR1 MDHEN and CDR2 SYDVKM. CDR3 sequence: CASLAFALTGGGYEQYF. The CDR3 coding sequence is TGTGCCAGCCTAGCCTTCGCCTTAACAGGGGGAGGCTACGAGCAGTACTTC.

V is TRBV29-1 and J is TRBJ1-4, with D unclear. V was cut by 0 bases and J by 0 bases, with 14 bases left in between. The CDR3 spans 17 residues. Germline values: CDR1 SQVTM, CDR2 ANQGSEA. The chain's CDR3 is CSVEDPGQETTNEKLFF. The CDR3 DNA sequence: TGCAGCGTTGAAGATCCTGGGCAGGAAACAACTAATGAAAAACTGTTTTTT.

The chain recombines TRBV11-3 with TRBJ2-1; 8 nucleotides line up with TRBD1. The CDR3 has 15 amino acids. Germline V gene data show CDR1 as SGHNT and CDR2 as YENEEA. J lost 10 bases, V lost 0 bases, and 8 bases had no gene match. This CDR3 reads CASSLDSRTGKEQFF. The CDR3 bases are TGTGCCAGCAGCTTAGACTCGCGGACAGGGAAGGAGCAGTTCTTC.

The table lists this clone with a few counts. The V and J genes are TRBV10-2 and TRBJ2-1; no clear D gene. Trimming shortened V by 5 bases and J by 5 bases, and 19 bases separated the two germline ends. CDR1 WSHSY and CDR2 SAAADI come from the germline V gene. This CDR3 has 16 residues. The CDR3 sequence: CASSFQRNTLDNEQFF. The CDR3 nucleotides read TGCGCCAGCAGTTTCCAGAGGAATACCCTAGACAATGAGCAGTTCTTC.

As regards this clone: Within the sample, other DNA sequences also encode this same CDR3. CDR3 amino acids: CASSRRNSNTEAFF. As DNA, the CDR3 is TGTGCCAGTAGTAGGCGGAATTCCAACACTGAAGCTTTCTTT. The chain links TRBV19 to TRBJ1-1; no clear D gene. V was pared by 4 bases and J by 2 bases, with 11 bases between. The CDR3 totals 14 residues. Germline V gives CDR1 LNHDA, CDR2 SQIVND (reference sequence). The variable domain in full, completed from reference TRBV19 and TRBJ1-1, reads DGGITQSPKYLFRKEGQNVTLSCEQNLNHDAMYWYRQDPGQGLRLIYYSQIVNDFQKGDIAEGYSVSREKKESFPLTVTSAQKNPTAFYLCASSRRNSNTEAFFGQGTRLTVV.

V is TRBV29-1 and J is TRBJ2-7; 8 nucleotides agree with TRBD1. In germline, CDR1 is SQVTM, CDR2 ANQGSEA. The ends lost 4 bases at V and 2 bases at J; junction bases unmatched: 13. CDR3 length: 16 residues. Here the CDR3 DNA reads TGCAGCGTTGTGAGACAGGGGTCAATTTGGGCCTACGAGCAGTACTTC. Translating it yields CSVVRQGSIWAYEQYF.